This T cell receptor (beta chain) was recorded in a study of graft-versus-host responses after intestinal transplantation. Study summary: Each of the recipients got a multivisceral, liver-intestinal, or isolated intestinal transplant. Every recipient had anti-thymocyte globulin induction and roughly three years of tacrolimus plus steroids.

Sequenced by immunoSEQ multiplex PCR; TCRdb stores in-frame clones only, minus some. The table shows more than 65,000 clones, with approximately 90% occurring only once. Comments on this clone: The antigen is not known.

Study-wide findings and caveats: High graft-versus-host to host-versus-graft clonal ratios were seen in allografts of patients with graft-donor T cell macrochimerism. Recipient marrow contained GvH clones, some of which appeared first in ileum or blood.

The CDR3 is made up of 17 amino acids. V shed 5 bases and J 6 bases; nucleotides not matched to a gene: 12. Germline V gene data show CDR1 as SGHTA and CDR2 as FQGNSA. The chain carries TRBV7-2 and TRBJ2-2; 10 positions agree with TRBD2. The TCR was taken from a human donor who was the organ donor for an intestinal transplant. Sample: unstimulated CD8+ T cells sorted from spleen or lymph node cells, taken before transplant. For the CDR3, the DNA is TGTGCCAGCAGCCCGTACTGGAGCGGGGGGGCGCCCGGGGAGCTGTTTTTT. It codes for CASSPYWSGGAPGELFF.